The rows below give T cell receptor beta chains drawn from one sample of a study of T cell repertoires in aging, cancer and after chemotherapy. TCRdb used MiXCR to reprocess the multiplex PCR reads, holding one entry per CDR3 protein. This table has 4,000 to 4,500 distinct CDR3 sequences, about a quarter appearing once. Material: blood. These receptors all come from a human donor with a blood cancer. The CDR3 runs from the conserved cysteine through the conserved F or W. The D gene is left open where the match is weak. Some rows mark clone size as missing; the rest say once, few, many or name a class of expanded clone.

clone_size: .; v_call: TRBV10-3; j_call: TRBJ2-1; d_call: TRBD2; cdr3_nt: TGTGCCATCAGAAACCGGGACTATCTGGGCAGGAATGAGCAGTTCTTC; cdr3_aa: CAIRNRDYLGRNEQFF
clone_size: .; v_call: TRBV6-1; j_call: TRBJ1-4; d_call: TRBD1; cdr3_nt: TGTGCCAGCAGTGAAGGGTGGACAGGCTGGTCTGAAAAACTGTTTTTT; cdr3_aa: CASSEGWTGWSEKLFF
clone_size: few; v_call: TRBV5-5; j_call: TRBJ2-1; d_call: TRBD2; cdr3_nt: TGTGCCAGCAGCTTGGGACTAGCGGTCTACAATGAGCAGTTCTTC; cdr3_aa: CASSLGLAVYNEQFF
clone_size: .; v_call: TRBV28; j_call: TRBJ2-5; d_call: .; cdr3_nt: TGTGCCAGCAGTCGCCGTGGAGCCCAAGAGACCCAGTACTTC; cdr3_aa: CASSRRGAQETQYF
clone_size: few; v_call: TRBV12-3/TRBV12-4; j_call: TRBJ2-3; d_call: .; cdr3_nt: TGTGCCAGCAGTCCCTGGACGTCTAGCACAGATACGCAGTATTTT; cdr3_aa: CASSPWTSSTDTQYF
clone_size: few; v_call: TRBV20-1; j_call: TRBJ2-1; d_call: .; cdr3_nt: TGCAGTGCCGGGACTGGCTCCTACAATGAGCAGTTCTTC; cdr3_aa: CSAGTGSYNEQFF
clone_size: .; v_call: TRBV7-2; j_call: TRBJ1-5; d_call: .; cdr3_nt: TGTGCCAGCAGCTCTTATAGCAATCAGCCCCAGCATTTT; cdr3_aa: CASSSYSNQPQHF
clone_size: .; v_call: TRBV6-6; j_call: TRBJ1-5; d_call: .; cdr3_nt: TGTGCCAGCAACCTGGACAGTCCAAATCAGCCCCAGCATTTT; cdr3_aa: CASNLDSPNQPQHF
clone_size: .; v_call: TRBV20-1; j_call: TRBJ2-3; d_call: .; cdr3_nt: TGCAGTGCTGGCACACCGGGAGGCACAGATACGCAGTATTTT; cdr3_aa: CSAGTPGGTDTQYF
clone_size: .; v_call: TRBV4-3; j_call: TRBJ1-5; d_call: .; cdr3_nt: TGCGCCAGCAGCCAAACCGGGCAGCGCAATCAGCCCCAGCATTTT; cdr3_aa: CASSQTGQRNQPQHF
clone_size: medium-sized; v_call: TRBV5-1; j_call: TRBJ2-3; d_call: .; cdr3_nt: TGCGCCAGCAGCTTGGGGGCACATACGCAGTATTTT; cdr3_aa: CASSLGAHTQYF
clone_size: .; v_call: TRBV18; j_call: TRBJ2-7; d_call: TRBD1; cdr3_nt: TGTGCCAGCTCAGAGGACAGGGTATGCGAGCAGTACTTC; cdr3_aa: CASSEDRVCEQYF
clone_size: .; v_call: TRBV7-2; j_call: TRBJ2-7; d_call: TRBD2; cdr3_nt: TGTGCCAGCAGCCCTGGGACTAGCGGGATCTCCTACGAGCAGTACTTC; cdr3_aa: CASSPGTSGISYEQYF
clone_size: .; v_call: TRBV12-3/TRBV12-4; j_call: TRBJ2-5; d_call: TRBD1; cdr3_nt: TGTGCCAGCAGTGCCACATCCGGGACAGGGGGTGAGACCCAGTACTTC; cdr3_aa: CASSATSGTGGETQYF
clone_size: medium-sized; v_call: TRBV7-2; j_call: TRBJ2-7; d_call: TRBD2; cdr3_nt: TGTGCCAGCAGCGTGGGACTAGCGGGAGACGAGCAGTACTTC; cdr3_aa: CASSVGLAGDEQYF
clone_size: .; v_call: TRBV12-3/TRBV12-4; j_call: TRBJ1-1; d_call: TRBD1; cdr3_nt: TGTGCCAGCAGTCCGGGACAGGGGTACACTGAAGCTTTCTTT; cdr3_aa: CASSPGQGYTEAFF
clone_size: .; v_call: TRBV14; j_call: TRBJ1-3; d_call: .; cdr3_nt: TGTGCCAGCAGCTCCTGGACGGGCTCTGGAAACACCATATATTTT; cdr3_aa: CASSSWTGSGNTIYF
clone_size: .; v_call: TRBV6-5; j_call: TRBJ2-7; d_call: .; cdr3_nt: TGTGCCAGCAGTTACTCGATTGGGGACATTGGCGAGCAGTACTTC; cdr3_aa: CASSYSIGDIGEQYF
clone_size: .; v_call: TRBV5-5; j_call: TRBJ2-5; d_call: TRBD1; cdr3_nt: TGTGCCAGCAGCTTGGGGACAGGGAAAGAGACCCAGTACTTC; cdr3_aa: CASSLGTGKETQYF
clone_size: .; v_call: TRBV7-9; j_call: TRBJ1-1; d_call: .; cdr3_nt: TGTGCCAGCACCCCAGCCCGATCCAACACTGAAGCTTTCTTT; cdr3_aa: CASTPARSNTEAFF
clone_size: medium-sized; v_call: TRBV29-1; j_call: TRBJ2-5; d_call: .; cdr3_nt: TGCAGCGTCTTACAGGCCCCGGCGGAGACCCAGTACTTC; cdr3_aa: CSVLQAPAETQYF
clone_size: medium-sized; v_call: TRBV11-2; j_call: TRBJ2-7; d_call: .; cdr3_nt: TGTGCCAGCAGCTTAGAGCGGACAGTTGCCTACGAGCAGTACTTC; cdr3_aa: CASSLERTVAYEQYF
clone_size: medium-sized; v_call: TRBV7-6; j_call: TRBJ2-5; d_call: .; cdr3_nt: TGTGCCAGCAGCCCGAGGGGGGCGTGGGAGACCCAGTACTTC; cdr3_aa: CASSPRGAWETQYF
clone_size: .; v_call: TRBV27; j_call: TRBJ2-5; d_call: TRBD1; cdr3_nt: TGTGCCAGCAGTTCGGGACAGTCGAATCAAGAGACCCAGTACTTC; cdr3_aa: CASSSGQSNQETQYF